The present T cell receptor (beta chain) was sequenced within a study of OX40 agonist ivuxolimab in advanced cancers. The method was immunoSEQ multiplex PCR; TCRdb's version includes in-frame clones alone and lacks a portion of them. This table has tens of thousands of clones, approximately 92% appearing once. With 6 bases clipped from V and 5 bases from J, the junction kept 2 bases outside the gene matches. CDR3 size: 12 residues. CDR1 SNHLY and CDR2 FYNNEI come from the germline V gene. Sequenced here: CD4+ or CD8+ T cells sorted from blood, sampled in a trial of the OX40 agonist ivuxolimab. The chain employs TRBV2 and TRBJ2-5; 8 bases are shared with TRBD2. This clonotype was obtained from an adult with an advanced solid tumor such as melanoma, head and neck, liver or kidney cancer. The CDR3 DNA reads TGTGCCAGCAGCCCGGGGGGGGAGACCCAGTACTTC. Translation gives CASSPGGETQYF.